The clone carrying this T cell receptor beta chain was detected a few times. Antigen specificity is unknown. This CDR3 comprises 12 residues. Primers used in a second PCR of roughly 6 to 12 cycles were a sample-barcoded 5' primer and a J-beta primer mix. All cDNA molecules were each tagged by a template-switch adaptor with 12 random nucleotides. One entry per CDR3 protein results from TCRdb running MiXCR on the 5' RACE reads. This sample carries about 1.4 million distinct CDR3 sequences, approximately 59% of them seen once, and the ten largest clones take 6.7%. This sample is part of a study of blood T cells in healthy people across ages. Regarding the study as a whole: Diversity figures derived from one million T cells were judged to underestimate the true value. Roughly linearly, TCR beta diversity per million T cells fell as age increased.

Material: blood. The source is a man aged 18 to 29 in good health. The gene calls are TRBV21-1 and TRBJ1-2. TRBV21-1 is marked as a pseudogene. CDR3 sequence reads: CASSKGSYGYTF. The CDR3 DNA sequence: TGTGCCAGCAGCAAAGGCAGCTATGGCTACACCTTC.